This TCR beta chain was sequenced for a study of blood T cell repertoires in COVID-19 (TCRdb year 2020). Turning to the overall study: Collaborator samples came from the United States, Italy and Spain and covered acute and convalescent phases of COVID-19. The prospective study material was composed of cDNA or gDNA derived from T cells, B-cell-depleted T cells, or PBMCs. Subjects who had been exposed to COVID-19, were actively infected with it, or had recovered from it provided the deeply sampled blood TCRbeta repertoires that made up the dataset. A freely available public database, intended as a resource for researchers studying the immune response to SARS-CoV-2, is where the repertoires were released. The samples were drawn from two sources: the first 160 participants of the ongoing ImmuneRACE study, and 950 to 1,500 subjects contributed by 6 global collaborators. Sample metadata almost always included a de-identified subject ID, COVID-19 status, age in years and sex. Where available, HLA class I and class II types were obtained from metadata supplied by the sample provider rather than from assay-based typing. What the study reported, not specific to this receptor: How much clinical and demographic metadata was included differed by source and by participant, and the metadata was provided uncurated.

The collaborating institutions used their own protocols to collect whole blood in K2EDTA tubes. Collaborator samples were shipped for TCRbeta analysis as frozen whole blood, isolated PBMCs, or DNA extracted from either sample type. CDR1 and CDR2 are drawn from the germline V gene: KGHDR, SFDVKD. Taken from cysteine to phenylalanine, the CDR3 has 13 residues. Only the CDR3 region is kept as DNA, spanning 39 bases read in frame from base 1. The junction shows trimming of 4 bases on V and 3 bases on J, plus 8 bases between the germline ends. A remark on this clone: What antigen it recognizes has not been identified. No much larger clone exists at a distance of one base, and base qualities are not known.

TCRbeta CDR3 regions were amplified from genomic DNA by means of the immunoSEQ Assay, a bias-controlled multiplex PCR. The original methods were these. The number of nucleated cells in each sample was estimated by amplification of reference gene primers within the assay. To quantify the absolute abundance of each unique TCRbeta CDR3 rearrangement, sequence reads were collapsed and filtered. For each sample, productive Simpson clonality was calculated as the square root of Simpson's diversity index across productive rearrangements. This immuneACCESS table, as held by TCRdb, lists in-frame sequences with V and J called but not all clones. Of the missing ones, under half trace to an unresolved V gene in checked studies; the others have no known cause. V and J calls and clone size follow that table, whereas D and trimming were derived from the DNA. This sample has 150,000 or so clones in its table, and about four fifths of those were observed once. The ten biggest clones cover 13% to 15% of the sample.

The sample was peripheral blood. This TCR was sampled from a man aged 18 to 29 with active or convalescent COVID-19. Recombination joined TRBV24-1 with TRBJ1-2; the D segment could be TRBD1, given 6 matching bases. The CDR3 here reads CATSEDRDYGYTF. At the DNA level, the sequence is TGTGCCACCAGTGAGGACAGAGACTATGGCTACACCTTC.